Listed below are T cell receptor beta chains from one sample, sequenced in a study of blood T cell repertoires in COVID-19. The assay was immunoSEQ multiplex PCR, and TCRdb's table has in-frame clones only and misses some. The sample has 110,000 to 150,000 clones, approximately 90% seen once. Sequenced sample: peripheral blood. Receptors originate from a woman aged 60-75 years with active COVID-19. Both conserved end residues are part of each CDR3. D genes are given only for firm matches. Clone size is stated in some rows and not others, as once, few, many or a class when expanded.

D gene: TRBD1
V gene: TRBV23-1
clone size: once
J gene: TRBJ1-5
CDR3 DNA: TGCGCCAGCAGTCTTGTACCTTCTGGACAGGGAGGCAATCAGCCCCAGCATTTT
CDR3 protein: CASSLVPSGQGGNQPQHF

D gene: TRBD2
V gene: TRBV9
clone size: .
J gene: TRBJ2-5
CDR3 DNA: TGTGCCAGCAGCGTAGCTCCAGCGGGACAAGAGACCCAGTACTTC
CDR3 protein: CASSVAPAGQETQYF

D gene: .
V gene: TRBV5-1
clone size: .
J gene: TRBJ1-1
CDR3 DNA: TGCGCCAGCAGCTTCGTTTTGAACACTGAAGCTTTCTTT
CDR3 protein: CASSFVLNTEAFF

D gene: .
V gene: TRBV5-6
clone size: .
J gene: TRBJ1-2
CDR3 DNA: TGTGCCAGCGGCCGACGGGGGGCACTCGGCTACACCTTC
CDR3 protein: CASGRRGALGYTF

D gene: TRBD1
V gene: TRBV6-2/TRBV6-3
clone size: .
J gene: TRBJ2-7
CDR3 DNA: TGTGCCAGCAGTTACGGGACAGGGAGGCCCTATATACAGTACTTC
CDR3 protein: CASSYGTGRPYIQYF

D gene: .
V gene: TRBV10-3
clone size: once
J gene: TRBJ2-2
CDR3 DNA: TGTGCCATCAGTGAGGTTGGGCAGGGCGCCGGGGAGCTGTTTTTT
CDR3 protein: CAISEVGQGAGELFF

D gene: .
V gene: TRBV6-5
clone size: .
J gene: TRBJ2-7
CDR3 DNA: TGTGCCAGCAGGCAGGGTCCCTACGAGCAGTACTTC
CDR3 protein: CASRQGPYEQYF

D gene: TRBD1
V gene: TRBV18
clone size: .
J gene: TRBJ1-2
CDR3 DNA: TGTGCCAGCTCACCGGCATCCGGGACAGGGCTACTTAACTATGGCTACACCTTC
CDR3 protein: CASSPASGTGLLNYGYTF

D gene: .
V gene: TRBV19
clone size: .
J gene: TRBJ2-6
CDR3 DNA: TGTGCCAGTAGTAAGCAGGGCTACCCTGGGGCCAACGTCCTGACTTTC
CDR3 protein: CASSKQGYPGANVLTF

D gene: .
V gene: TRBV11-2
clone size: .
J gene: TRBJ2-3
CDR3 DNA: TGTGCCAGCAGCCCGCCTGGGACAAACACAGATACGCAGTATTTT
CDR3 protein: CASSPPGTNTDTQYF

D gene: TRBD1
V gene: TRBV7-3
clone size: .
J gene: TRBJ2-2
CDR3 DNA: TGTGCCAGCAGCCCCCGGACAGGGGGTAACACCGGGGAGCTGTTTTTT
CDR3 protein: CASSPRTGGNTGELFF

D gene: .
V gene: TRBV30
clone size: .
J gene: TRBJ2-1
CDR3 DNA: TGTGCCTGGAACAGGAACTCCTACAATGAGCAGTTCTTC
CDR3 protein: CAWNRNSYNEQFF

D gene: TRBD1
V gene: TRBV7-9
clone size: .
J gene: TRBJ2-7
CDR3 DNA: TGTGCCAGCAGCCCTACTACCGGGACAGCCTCCTACGAGCAGTACTTC
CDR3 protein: CASSPTTGTASYEQYF

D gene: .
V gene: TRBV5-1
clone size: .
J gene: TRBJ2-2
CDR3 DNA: TGCGCCAGCAGCTTGAGAGCGGCAAACACCGGGGAGCTGTTTTTT
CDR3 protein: CASSLRAANTGELFF

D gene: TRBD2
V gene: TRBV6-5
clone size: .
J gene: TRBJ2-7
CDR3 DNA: TGTGCCAGCAGTTACGAAGTAGCTAGCGGGCGGGAGCAGTACTTC
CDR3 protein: CASSYEVASGREQYF

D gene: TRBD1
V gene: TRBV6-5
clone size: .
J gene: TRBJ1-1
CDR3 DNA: TGTGCCGGATTGGGGACAGGGGGCAACACTGAAGCTTTCTTT
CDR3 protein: CAGLGTGGNTEAFF

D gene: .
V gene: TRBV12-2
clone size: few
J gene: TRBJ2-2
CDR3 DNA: TGTGCAAGTCGCTTACGTAGGACTAGCGGGAGCGGGGAGCTGTTTTTT
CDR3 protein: CASRLRRTSGSGELFF

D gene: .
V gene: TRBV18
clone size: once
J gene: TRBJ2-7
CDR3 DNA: TGTGCCAGCTCACCACCGATGTCGGGCGAGCAGTACTTC
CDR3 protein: CASSPPMSGEQYF

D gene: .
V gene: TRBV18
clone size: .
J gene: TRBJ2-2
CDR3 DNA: TGTGCCAGCTCACCACAAGACGCCGGGGGGCGCGCCGGGGAGCTGTTTTTT
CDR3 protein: CASSPQDAGGRAGELFF

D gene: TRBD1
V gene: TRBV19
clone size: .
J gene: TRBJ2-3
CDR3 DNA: TGTGCCAGTAGCCAGGGACAGGGGGCCACAGATACGCAGTATTTT
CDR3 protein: CASSQGQGATDTQYF

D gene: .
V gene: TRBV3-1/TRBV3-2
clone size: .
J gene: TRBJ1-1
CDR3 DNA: TGTGCCAGCAGCCAAGCCACAGGAGCTTTCTTT
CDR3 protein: CASSQATGAFF

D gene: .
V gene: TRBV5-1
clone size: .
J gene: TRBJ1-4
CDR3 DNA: TGCGCCAGCAGCTTCGGGGGGTTAAATGAAAAACTGTTTTTT
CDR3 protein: CASSFGGLNEKLFF

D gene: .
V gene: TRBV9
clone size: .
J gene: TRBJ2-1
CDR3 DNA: TGTGCCAGCAGCGTTTTAGCGGTGACGTACAATGAGCAGTTCTTC
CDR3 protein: CASSVLAVTYNEQFF

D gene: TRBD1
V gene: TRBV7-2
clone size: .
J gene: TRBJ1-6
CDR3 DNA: TGTGCCAGCAGCCTGGGACAGACAAATAATTCACCCCTCCACTTT
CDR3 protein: CASSLGQTNNSPLHF

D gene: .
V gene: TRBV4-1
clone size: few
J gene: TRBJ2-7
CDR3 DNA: TGCGCCAGCAGCCAAGAAAGACTGAACTCCTACGAGCAGTACTTC
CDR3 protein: CASSQERLNSYEQYF

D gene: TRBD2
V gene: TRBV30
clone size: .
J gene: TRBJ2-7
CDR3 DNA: TGTGCCTGGGGAAGCGGGGGAAGCTCCTACGAGCAGTACTTC
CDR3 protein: CAWGSGGSSYEQYF

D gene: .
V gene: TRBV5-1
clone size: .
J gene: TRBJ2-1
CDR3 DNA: TGCGCCAGCAGCTTGGGACAGTCCTACAATGAGCAGTTCTTC
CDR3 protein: CASSLGQSYNEQFF